The rows below give T cell receptor beta chains drawn from one sample of a study of T-cell memory formation after mild COVID-19. TCRdb called the 5' RACE reads again in MiXCR, with one record for every CDR3 protein. The sample lists 100,000 to 140,000 distinct CDR3 sequences; approximately 15% were seen once. The sequenced sample was PBMCs or a T cell subset sorted from them (not recorded which). The receptors were gathered from a man aged 18-30 years who had mild COVID-19 (a few samples of this study predate the infection). Cell type and time point are not known. Each CDR3 is given with its conserved first and last residue. D genes are given only for firm matches. Clone size is shown for a subset of rows, as once, few, many or a class of expanded clone.

v_call: TRBV11-2
clone_size: few
d_call: .
j_call: TRBJ1-6
cdr3_nt: TGTGCCAGCAGCTTAGATCCCGGAGGGGCGATTGATTCACCCCTCCACTTT
cdr3_aa: CASSLDPGGAIDSPLHF

v_call: TRBV6-2/TRBV6-3
clone_size: many
d_call: .
j_call: TRBJ1-1
cdr3_nt: TGTGCCAGCAGTTTCGCAAAAACCAGGGGTGACACTGAAGCTTTCTTT
cdr3_aa: CASSFAKTRGDTEAFF

v_call: TRBV6-2/TRBV6-3
clone_size: many
d_call: TRBD1
j_call: TRBJ2-4
cdr3_nt: TGTGCCAGCAGTTACTCTCCGACAGGGGGGGACAATGTCGTGACCAAAAACATTCAGTACTTC
cdr3_aa: CASSYSPTGGDNVVTKNIQYF

v_call: TRBV4-3
clone_size: few
d_call: .
j_call: TRBJ1-1
cdr3_nt: TGCGCCAGCAGCCAAGAAGCAGGGGATGCAGGCACTGAAGCTTTCTTT
cdr3_aa: CASSQEAGDAGTEAFF

v_call: TRBV25-1
clone_size: few
d_call: .
j_call: TRBJ2-3
cdr3_nt: TGTGCCAGCAGAGATCCAGGGGAGGTCCCAGATACGCAGTATTTT
cdr3_aa: CASRDPGEVPDTQYF

v_call: TRBV7-2
clone_size: .
d_call: .
j_call: TRBJ2-3
cdr3_nt: TGTGCCAGCAGCTCGGGTGGCCCCGGAGTAGCCACAGATACGCAGTATTTT
cdr3_aa: CASSSGGPGVATDTQYF

v_call: TRBV4-1
clone_size: .
d_call: TRBD2
j_call: TRBJ2-2
cdr3_nt: TGCGCCAGCAGCCCGTGGATGGGGCTAGCGGGGGGGCCCGACGGGGAGCTGTTTTTT
cdr3_aa: CASSPWMGLAGGPDGELFF

v_call: TRBV5-1
clone_size: many
d_call: .
j_call: TRBJ2-5
cdr3_nt: TGCGCCAGCAGCCCAAGGACAGACCAAGAGACCCAGTACTTC
cdr3_aa: CASSPRTDQETQYF

v_call: TRBV27
clone_size: .
d_call: .
j_call: TRBJ2-7
cdr3_nt: TGTGCCAGCAGTTTAGCGGGGATCGAGCAGTACTTC
cdr3_aa: CASSLAGIEQYF

v_call: TRBV4-3
clone_size: few
d_call: .
j_call: TRBJ1-5
cdr3_nt: TGCGCCAGCAGCCAAGATCCATTCCTCACAGGGCTGAATCAGCCCCAGCATTTT
cdr3_aa: CASSQDPFLTGLNQPQHF

v_call: TRBV15
clone_size: few
d_call: .
j_call: TRBJ1-5
cdr3_nt: TGTGCCACCAGCAGACGACCCTACCTAGAAGTTGAAGCGCAAAATCAGCCCCAGCATTTT
cdr3_aa: CATSRRPYLEVEAQNQPQHF

v_call: TRBV7-9
clone_size: few
d_call: .
j_call: TRBJ2-1
cdr3_nt: TGTGCCAGCAGTCCTCCCCGGACCGACAATGAGCAGTTCTTC
cdr3_aa: CASSPPRTDNEQFF

v_call: TRBV27
clone_size: few
d_call: TRBD1
j_call: TRBJ2-1
cdr3_nt: TGTGCCAGCAGTCAGACAGGGTCCCCCTACAATGAGCAGTTCTTC
cdr3_aa: CASSQTGSPYNEQFF

v_call: TRBV14
clone_size: .
d_call: .
j_call: TRBJ2-7
cdr3_nt: TGTGCCAGCAGCCAAGCCGGGATCTACGAGCAGTACTTC
cdr3_aa: CASSQAGIYEQYF

v_call: TRBV24-1
clone_size: .
d_call: .
j_call: TRBJ2-2
cdr3_nt: TGTGCCACCAGTGATGGGGTCACCGGGGAGCTGTTTTTT
cdr3_aa: CATSDGVTGELFF

v_call: TRBV19
clone_size: few
d_call: .
j_call: TRBJ1-1
cdr3_nt: TGTGCCAGTAGTGTGCTACATAAAATGAACACTGAAGCTTTCTTT
cdr3_aa: CASSVLHKMNTEAFF

v_call: TRBV7-9
clone_size: .
d_call: .
j_call: TRBJ2-7
cdr3_nt: TGTGCCAGCAGACCCTTAGCGGACGAGCAGTACTTC
cdr3_aa: CASRPLADEQYF

v_call: TRBV3-1
clone_size: .
d_call: .
j_call: TRBJ1-5
cdr3_nt: TGTGCCAGCAGCCAGGGGAGATGGAATCAGCCCCAGCATTTT
cdr3_aa: CASSQGRWNQPQHF

v_call: TRBV7-2
clone_size: many
d_call: TRBD2
j_call: TRBJ2-5
cdr3_nt: TGTGCCAGCAGCTTTTCTAGGGGAGGGGAGACCCAGTACTTC
cdr3_aa: CASSFSRGGETQYF

v_call: TRBV4-2
clone_size: once
d_call: TRBD2
j_call: TRBJ2-3
cdr3_nt: TGTGCCAGCAGCCTCAGAACTAGCGGGGGGGCACATACGCAGTATTTT
cdr3_aa: CASSLRTSGGAHTQYF

v_call: TRBV5-1
clone_size: few
d_call: TRBD1
j_call: TRBJ1-1
cdr3_nt: TGCGCCAGCAGCTACCGACAGGGAATCTTGGAGGCTGAAGCTTTCTTT
cdr3_aa: CASSYRQGILEAEAFF

v_call: TRBV4-1
clone_size: many
d_call: TRBD1
j_call: TRBJ1-1
cdr3_nt: TGCGCCAGCAGCCAAGAAGAGGGACAGGTAAACACTGAAGCTTTCTTT
cdr3_aa: CASSQEEGQVNTEAFF

v_call: TRBV7-8
clone_size: .
d_call: TRBD1
j_call: TRBJ1-1
cdr3_nt: TGTGCCAGCAGCGCTAAACAGGGGGCGCGAACTGAAGCTTTCTTT
cdr3_aa: CASSAKQGARTEAFF

v_call: TRBV14
clone_size: few
d_call: TRBD1
j_call: TRBJ2-7
cdr3_nt: TGTGCCAGCAGCGCAATAGGACAGGGTTCGGACGAGCAGTACTTC
cdr3_aa: CASSAIGQGSDEQYF

v_call: TRBV4-3
clone_size: .
d_call: .
j_call: TRBJ2-3
cdr3_nt: TGCGCCAGCAGCCGGTTCGGGGGGCTCAGCACAGATACGCAGTATTTT
cdr3_aa: CASSRFGGLSTDTQYF

v_call: TRBV12-3/TRBV12-4
clone_size: .
d_call: .
j_call: TRBJ2-3
cdr3_nt: TGTGCCAGCAGTTCCTCTTACACAGATACGCAGTATTTT
cdr3_aa: CASSSSYTDTQYF

v_call: TRBV10-3
clone_size: .
d_call: .
j_call: TRBJ1-5
cdr3_nt: TGTGCCATCAGTGAGGTGGGTAACAATCAGCCCCAGCATTTT
cdr3_aa: CAISEVGNNQPQHF

v_call: TRBV12-3/TRBV12-4
clone_size: .
d_call: TRBD1
j_call: TRBJ2-2
cdr3_nt: TGTGCCAGCAGTCCCCTCGACAGGGGCACCGGGGAGCTGTTTTTT
cdr3_aa: CASSPLDRGTGELFF

v_call: TRBV4-3
clone_size: few
d_call: .
j_call: TRBJ1-6
cdr3_nt: TGCGCCAGCAGCCAAGATCGGGCCCACGGGGGATACCTCCACTTT
cdr3_aa: CASSQDRAHGGYLHF

v_call: TRBV21-1
clone_size: .
d_call: .
j_call: TRBJ2-5
cdr3_nt: TGTGCCAGCAGCAAAGCGCTTTTATGGCAGATCGAGACCCAGTACTTC
cdr3_aa: CASSKALLWQIETQYF

v_call: TRBV9
clone_size: .
d_call: TRBD1
j_call: TRBJ2-5
cdr3_nt: TGTGCCAGCAGCGCAGGACAGGGTGAAGAGACCCAGTACTTC
cdr3_aa: CASSAGQGEETQYF

v_call: TRBV2
clone_size: .
d_call: .
j_call: TRBJ2-3
cdr3_nt: TGTGCCTGCCAGAGGGAGACGAGCACAGATACGCAGTATTTT
cdr3_aa: CACQRETSTDTQYF

v_call: TRBV4-2
clone_size: medium-sized
d_call: TRBD2
j_call: TRBJ2-3
cdr3_nt: TGTGCCAGCAGCCAAGATCGGGGGGGCCCAGATACGCAGTATTTT
cdr3_aa: CASSQDRGGPDTQYF

v_call: TRBV12-3/TRBV12-4
clone_size: few
d_call: .
j_call: TRBJ2-7
cdr3_nt: TGTGCCAGCTTACCTCAGGGGCGGCCGGCGGGGGAGCAGTACTTC
cdr3_aa: CASLPQGRPAGEQYF

v_call: TRBV7-3
clone_size: few
d_call: TRBD2
j_call: TRBJ2-1
cdr3_nt: TGTGCCAGCAGCTTACACGGGGGGAGTCCTTGGTACAATGAGCAGTTCTTC
cdr3_aa: CASSLHGGSPWYNEQFF

v_call: TRBV20-1
clone_size: many
d_call: .
j_call: TRBJ2-2
cdr3_nt: TGCAGTGCCGCCGGGACAACTAACACCGGGGAGCTGTTTTTT
cdr3_aa: CSAAGTTNTGELFF

v_call: TRBV4-1
clone_size: .
d_call: .
j_call: TRBJ1-1
cdr3_nt: TGCGCCAGCAGCCAAGACCAAAGGGGGGCGACGGGGTTGAACACTGAAGCTTTCTTT
cdr3_aa: CASSQDQRGATGLNTEAFF

v_call: TRBV20-1
clone_size: few
d_call: TRBD2
j_call: TRBJ2-1
cdr3_nt: TGCAGTGCTAGAGATCCCCGGACTAGCGGGGGGGCCTATGAGCAGTTCTTC
cdr3_aa: CSARDPRTSGGAYEQFF

v_call: TRBV20-1
clone_size: many
d_call: .
j_call: TRBJ2-1
cdr3_nt: TGCAGTGTTGCGGTGTGTTGTGGAGACAATGAGCAGTTCTTC
cdr3_aa: CSVAVCCGDNEQFF

v_call: TRBV4-2
clone_size: .
d_call: TRBD2
j_call: TRBJ2-1
cdr3_nt: TGTGCCAGCAGCCACCAAGAGGTGAGACTAGCCTATGAGCAGTTCTTC
cdr3_aa: CASSHQEVRLAYEQFF

v_call: TRBV11-2
clone_size: few
d_call: .
j_call: TRBJ2-7
cdr3_nt: TGTGCCAGCAGCTCCGAGGCAGGCGCTGGGTACGAGCAGTACTTC
cdr3_aa: CASSSEAGAGYEQYF

v_call: TRBV11-2
clone_size: .
d_call: TRBD1
j_call: TRBJ2-3
cdr3_nt: TGTGCCAGCATCTATAATCGACAGGGAGGCACAGATACGCAGTATTTT
cdr3_aa: CASIYNRQGGTDTQYF